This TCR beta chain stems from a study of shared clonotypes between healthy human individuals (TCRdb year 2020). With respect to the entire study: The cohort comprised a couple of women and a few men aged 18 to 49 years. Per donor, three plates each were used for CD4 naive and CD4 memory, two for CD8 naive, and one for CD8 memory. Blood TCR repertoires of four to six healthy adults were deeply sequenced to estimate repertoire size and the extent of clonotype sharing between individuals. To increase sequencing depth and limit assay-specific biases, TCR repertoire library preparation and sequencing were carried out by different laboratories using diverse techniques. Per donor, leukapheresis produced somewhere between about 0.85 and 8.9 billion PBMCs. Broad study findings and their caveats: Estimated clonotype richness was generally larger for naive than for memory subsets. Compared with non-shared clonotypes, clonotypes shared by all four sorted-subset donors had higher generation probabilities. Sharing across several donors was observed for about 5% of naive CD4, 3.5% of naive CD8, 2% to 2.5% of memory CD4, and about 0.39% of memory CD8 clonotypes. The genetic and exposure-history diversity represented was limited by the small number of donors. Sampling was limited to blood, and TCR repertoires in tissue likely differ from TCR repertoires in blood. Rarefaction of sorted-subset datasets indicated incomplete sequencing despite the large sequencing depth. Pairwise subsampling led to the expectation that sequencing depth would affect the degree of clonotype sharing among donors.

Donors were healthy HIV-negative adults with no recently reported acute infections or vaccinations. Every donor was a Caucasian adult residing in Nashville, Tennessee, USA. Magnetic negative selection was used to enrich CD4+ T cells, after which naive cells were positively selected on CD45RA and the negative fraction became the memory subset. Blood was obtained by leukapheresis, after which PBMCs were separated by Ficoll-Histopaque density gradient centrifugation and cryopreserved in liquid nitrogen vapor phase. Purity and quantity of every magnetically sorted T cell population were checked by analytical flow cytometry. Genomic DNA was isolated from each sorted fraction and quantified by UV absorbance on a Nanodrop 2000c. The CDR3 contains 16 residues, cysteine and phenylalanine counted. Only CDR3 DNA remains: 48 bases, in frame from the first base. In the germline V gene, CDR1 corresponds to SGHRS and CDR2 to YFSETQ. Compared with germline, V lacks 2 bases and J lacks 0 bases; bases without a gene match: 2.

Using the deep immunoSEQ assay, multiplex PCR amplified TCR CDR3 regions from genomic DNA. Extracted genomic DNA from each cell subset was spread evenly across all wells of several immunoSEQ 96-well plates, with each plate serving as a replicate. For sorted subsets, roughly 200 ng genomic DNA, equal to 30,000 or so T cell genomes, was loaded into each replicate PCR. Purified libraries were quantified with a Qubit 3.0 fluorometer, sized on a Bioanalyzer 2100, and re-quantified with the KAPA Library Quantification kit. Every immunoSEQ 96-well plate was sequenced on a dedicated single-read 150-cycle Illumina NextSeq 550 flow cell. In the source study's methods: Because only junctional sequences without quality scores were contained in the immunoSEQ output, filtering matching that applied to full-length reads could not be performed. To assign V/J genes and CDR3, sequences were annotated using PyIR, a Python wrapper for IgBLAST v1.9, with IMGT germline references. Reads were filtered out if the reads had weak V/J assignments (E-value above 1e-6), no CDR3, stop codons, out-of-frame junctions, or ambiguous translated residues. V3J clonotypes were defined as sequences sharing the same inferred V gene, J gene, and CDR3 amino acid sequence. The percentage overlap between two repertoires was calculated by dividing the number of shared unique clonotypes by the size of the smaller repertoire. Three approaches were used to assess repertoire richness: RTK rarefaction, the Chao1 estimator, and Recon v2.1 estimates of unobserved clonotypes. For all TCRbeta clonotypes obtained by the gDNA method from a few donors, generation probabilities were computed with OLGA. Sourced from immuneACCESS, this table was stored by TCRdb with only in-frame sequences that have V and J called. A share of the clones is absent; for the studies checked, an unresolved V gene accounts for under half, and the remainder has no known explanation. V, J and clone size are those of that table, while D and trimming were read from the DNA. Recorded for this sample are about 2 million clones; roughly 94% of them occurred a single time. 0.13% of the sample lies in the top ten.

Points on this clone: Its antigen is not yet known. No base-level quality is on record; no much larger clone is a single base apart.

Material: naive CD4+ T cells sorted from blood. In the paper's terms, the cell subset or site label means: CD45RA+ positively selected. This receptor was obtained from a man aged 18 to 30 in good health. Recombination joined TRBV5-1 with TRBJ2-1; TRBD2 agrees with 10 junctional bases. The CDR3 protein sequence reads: CASSFSGGSSYNEQFF. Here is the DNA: TGCGCCAGCAGCTTTAGCGGGGGGAGCTCCTACAATGAGCAGTTCTTC.